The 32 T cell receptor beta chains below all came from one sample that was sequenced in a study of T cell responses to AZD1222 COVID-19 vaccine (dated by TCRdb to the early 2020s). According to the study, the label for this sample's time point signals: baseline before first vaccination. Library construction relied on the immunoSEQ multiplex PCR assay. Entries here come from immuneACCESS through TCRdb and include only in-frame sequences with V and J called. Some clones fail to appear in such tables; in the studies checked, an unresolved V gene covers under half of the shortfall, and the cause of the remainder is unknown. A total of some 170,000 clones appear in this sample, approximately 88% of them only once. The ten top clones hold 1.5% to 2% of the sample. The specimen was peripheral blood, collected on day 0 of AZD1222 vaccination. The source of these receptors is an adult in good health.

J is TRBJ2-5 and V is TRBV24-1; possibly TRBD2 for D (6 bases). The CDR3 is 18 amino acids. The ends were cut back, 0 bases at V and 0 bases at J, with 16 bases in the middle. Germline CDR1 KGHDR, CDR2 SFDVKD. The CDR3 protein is CATSDLQRAGSNQETQYF. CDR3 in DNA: TGTGCCACCAGTGATTTGCAGCGGGCAGGGAGTAACCAAGAGACCCAGTACTTC.

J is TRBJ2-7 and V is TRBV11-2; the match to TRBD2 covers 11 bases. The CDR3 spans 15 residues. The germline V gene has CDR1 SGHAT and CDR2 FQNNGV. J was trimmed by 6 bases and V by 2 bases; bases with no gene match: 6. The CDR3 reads CASSLQTSGSSEQYF. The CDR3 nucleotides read TGTGCCAGCAGCTTACAAACTAGCGGGAGTAGCGAGCAGTACTTC.

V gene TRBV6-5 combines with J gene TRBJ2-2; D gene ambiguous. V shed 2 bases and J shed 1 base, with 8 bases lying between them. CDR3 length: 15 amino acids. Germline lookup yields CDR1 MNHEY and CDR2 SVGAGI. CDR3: CASSYDRKNTGELFF. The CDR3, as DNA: TGTGCCAGCAGTTACGACCGGAAGAACACCGGGGAGCTGTTTTTT.

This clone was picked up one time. The CDR3 sequence: CASSMTVTSGSYPNSYEQYF. In nucleotides, the CDR3 is TGCGCCAGCAGCATGACGGTCACTAGCGGGAGTTACCCCAACTCCTACGAGCAGTACTTC. This sequence joins TRBV5-1 and TRBJ2-7; TRBD2 agrees at 11 bases. V lost 4 bases and J lost 0; bases outside the gene matches: 18. The CDR3 totals 20 residues. Germline CDR1 and CDR2: SGHRS and YFSETQ.

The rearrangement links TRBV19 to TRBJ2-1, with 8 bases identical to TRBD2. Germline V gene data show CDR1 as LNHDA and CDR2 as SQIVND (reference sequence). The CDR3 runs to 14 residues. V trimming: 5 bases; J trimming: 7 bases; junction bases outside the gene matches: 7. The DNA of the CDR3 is TGTGCCAGTAGTGATGGCGGGGGGCGGAATGAGCAGTTCTTC. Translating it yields CASSDGGGRNEQFF.

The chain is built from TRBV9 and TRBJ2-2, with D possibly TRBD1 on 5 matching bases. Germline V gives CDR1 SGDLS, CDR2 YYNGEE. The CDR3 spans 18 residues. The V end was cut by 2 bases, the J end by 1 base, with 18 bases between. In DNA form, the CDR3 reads TGTGCCAGCAGCGTTGGGCAGGGTACTAAAGGGAACACCGGGGAGCTGTTTTTT. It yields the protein CASSVGQGTKGNTGELFF.

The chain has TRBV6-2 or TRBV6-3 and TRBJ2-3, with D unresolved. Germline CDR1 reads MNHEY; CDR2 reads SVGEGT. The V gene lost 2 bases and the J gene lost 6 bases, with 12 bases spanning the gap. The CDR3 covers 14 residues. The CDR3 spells CASSYHIGRDTQYF. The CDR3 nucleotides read TGTGCCAGCAGTTACCATATCGGGCGGGATACGCAGTATTTT.

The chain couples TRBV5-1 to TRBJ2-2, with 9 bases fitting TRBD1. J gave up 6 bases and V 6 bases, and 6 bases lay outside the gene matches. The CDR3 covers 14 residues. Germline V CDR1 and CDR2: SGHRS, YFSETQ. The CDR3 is CASTRDRVSGELFF. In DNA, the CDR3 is TGCGCCAGCACCCGGGACAGGGTATCCGGGGAGCTGTTTTTT.

The CDR3 loop is CASRRVAGTTDTQYF. In DNA, the CDR3 is TGTGCCAGCAGGCGGGTAGCGGGGACCACAGATACGCAGTATTTT. The chain recombines TRBV2 with TRBJ2-3, with 8 bases fitting TRBD2. Germline V lookup: CDR1 SNHLY, CDR2 FYNNEI. With 6 bases clipped from V and 2 bases from J, the junction kept 7 bases outside the gene matches. The CDR3 extends over 15 amino acids.

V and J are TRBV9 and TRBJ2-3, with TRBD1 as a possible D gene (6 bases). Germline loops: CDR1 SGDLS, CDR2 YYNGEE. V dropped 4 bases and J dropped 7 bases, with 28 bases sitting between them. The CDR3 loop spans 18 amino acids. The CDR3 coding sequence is TGTGCCAGCAGCCCACACCACACCCCGACAGGTCTCGAAAATACGCAGTATTTT. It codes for CASSPHHTPTGLENTQYF.

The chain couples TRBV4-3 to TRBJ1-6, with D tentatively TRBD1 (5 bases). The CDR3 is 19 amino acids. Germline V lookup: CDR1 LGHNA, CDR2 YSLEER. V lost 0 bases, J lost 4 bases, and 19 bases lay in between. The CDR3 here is CASSQDVIRQGAYNSPLHF. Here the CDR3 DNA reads TGCGCCAGCAGCCAAGATGTGATCCGGCAGGGTGCATATAATTCACCCCTCCACTTT.

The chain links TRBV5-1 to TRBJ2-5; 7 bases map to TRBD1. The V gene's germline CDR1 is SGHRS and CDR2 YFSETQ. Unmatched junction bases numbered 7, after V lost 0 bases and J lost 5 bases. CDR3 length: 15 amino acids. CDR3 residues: CASSLGSGGSETQYF. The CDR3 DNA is TGCGCCAGCAGCTTGGGTTCAGGGGGATCGGAGACCCAGTACTTC.

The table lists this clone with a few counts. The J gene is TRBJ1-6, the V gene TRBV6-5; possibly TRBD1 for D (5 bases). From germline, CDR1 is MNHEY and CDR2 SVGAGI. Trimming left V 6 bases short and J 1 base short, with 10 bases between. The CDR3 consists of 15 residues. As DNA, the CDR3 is TGTGCCAGCAGCGGGGGGAGGTCCTATAATTCACCCCTCCACTTT. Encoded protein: CASSGGRSYNSPLHF.

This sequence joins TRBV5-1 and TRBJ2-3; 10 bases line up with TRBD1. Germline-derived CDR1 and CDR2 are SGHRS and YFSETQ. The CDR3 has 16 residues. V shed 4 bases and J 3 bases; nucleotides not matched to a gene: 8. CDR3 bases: TGCGCCAGCAGCCAGACAGGGGGCTCTCGGACAGATACGCAGTATTTT. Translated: CASSQTGGSRTDTQYF.

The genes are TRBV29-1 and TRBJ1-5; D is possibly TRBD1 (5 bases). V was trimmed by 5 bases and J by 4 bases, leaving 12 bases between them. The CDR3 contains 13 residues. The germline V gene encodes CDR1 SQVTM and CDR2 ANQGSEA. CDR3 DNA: TGCAGCGTTCTTGACAGAACAAATCAGCCCCAGCATTTT. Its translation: CSVLDRTNQPQHF. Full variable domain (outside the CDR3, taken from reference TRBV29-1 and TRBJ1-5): SAVISQKPSRDICQRGTSLTIQCQVDSQVTMMFWYRQQPGQSLTLIATANQGSEATYESGFVIDKFPISRPNLTFSTLTVSNMSPEDSSIYLCSVLDRTNQPQHFGDGTRLSIL.

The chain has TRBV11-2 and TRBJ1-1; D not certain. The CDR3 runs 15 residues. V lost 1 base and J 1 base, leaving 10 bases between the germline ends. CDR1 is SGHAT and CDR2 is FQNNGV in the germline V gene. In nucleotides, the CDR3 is TGTGCCAGCAGCTTAGGTCTCAGACCGAACACTGAAGCTTTCTTT. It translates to CASSLGLRPNTEAFF. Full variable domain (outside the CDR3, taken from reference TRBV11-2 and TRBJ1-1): EAGVAQSPRYKIIEKRQSVAFWCNPISGHATLYWYQQILGQGPKLLIQFQNNGVVDDSQLPKDRFSAERLKGVDSTLKIQPAKLEDSAVYLCASSLGLRPNTEAFFGQGTRLTVV.

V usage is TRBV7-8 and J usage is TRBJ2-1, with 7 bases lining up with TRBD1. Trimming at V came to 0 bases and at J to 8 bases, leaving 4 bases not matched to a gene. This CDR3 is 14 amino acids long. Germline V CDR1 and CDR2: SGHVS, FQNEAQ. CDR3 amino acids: CASSLAGGVDEQFF. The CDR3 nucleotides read TGTGCCAGCAGCTTAGCAGGGGGCGTCGATGAGCAGTTCTTC.

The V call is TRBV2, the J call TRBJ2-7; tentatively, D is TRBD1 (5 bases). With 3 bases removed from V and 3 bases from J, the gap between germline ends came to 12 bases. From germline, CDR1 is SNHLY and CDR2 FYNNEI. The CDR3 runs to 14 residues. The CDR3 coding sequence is TGTGCCAGCAGTGAGCAGGGTCTCGTCTACGAGCAGTACTTC. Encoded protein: CASSEQGLVYEQYF.

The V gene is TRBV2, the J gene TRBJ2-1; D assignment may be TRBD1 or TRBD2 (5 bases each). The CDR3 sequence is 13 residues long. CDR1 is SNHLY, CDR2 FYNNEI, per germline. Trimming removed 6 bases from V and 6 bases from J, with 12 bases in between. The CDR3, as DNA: TGTGCCAGCAGCGATGGGACCTTCAATGAGCAGTTCTTC. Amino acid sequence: CASSDGTFNEQFF.

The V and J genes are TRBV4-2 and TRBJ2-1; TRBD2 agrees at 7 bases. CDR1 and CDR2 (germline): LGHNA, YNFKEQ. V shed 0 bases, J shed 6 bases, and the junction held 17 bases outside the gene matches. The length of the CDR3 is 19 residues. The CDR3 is CASSQDPRWGSGSSNEQFF. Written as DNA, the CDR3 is TGTGCCAGCAGCCAAGATCCCCGATGGGGTAGCGGGTCTTCCAATGAGCAGTTCTTC.

The CDR3 region has the DNA TGTCCCCGGTTGGAAGACAGGCTTAAAGGGCAGCCCCAGCATTTT. Encoded protein: CPRLEDRLKGQPQHF. The chain carries TRBV6-5 and TRBJ1-5; weak D call: TRBD1 (6 bases). Germline CDR1 reads MNHEY; CDR2 reads SVGAGI. The length of the CDR3 is 15 residues.

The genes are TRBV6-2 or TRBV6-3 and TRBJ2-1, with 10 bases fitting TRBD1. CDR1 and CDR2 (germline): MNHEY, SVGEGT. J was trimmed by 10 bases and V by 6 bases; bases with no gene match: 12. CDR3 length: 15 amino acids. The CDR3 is CASSPDRQGAQEQFF. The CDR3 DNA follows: TGTGCCAGCAGCCCCGATCGACAGGGGGCGCAGGAGCAGTTCTTC.

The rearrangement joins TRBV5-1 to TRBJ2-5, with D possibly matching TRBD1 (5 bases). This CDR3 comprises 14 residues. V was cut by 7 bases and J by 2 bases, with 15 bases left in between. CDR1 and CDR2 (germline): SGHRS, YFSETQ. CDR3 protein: CASSAPPGQETQYF. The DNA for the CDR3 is TGCGCCAGCTCGGCGCCACCAGGGCAAGAGACCCAGTACTTC.

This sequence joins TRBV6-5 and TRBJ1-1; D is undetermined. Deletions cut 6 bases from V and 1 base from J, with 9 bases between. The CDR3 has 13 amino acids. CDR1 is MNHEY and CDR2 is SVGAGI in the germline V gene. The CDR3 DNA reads TGTGCCAGCAGAAATCAGAAGAACACTGAAGCTTTCTTT. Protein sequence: CASRNQKNTEAFF.

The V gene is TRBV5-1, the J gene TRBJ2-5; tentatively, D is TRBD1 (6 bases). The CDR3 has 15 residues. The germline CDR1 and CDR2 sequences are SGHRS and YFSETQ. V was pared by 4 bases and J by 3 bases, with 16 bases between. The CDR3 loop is CASSPGPGTKETQYF. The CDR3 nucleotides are TGCGCCAGCAGCCCGGGCCCCGGGACAAAAGAGACCCAGTACTTC.

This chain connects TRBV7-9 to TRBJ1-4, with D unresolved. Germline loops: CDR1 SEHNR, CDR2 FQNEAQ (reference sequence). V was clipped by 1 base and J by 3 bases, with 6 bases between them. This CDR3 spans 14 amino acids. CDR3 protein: CASSLGGANEKLFF. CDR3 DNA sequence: TGTGCCAGCAGCTTAGGGGGTGCTAATGAAAAACTGTTTTTT.

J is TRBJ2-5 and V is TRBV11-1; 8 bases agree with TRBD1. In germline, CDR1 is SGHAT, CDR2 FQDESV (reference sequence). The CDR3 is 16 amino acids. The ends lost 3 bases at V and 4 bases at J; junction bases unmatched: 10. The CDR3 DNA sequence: TGTGCCAGCAGCTTTGACCCGGGACAGGCGAGAGAGACCCAGTACTTC. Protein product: CASSFDPGQARETQYF.

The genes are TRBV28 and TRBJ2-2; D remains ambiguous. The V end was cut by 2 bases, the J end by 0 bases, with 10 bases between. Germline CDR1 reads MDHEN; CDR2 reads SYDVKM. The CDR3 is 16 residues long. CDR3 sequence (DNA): TGTGCCAGCAGTTTACCGTCTAACGCGAACACCGGGGAGCTGTTTTTT. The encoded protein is CASSLPSNANTGELFF.

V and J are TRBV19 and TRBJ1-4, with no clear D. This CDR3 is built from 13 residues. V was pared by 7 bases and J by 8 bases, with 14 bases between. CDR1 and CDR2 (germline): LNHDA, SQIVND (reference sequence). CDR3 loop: CASTSAAREKLFF. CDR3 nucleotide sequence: TGTGCCAGTACCTCCGCGGCCCGGGAAAAACTGTTTTTT.

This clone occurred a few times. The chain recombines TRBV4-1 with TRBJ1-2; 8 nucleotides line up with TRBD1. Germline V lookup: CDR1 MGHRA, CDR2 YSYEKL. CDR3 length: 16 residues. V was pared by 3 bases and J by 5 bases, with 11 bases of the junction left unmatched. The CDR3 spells CASSQTQDRDRYGYTF. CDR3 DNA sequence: TGCGCCAGCAGCCAGACCCAGGACAGGGATCGGTATGGCTACACCTTC.

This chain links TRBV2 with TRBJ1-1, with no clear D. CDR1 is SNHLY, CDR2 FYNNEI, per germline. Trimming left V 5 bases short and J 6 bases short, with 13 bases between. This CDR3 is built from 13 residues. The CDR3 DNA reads TGTGCCAGCAGTTTACAGATTAACGCTGAAGCTTTCTTT. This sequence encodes CASSLQINAEAFF.

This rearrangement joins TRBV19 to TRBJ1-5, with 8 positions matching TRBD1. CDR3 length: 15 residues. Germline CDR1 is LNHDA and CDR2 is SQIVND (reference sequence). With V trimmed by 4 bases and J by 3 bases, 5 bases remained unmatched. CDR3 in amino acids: CASSTQGGLNQPQHF. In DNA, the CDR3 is TGTGCCAGTAGTACACAGGGGGGCCTCAATCAGCCCCAGCATTTT.